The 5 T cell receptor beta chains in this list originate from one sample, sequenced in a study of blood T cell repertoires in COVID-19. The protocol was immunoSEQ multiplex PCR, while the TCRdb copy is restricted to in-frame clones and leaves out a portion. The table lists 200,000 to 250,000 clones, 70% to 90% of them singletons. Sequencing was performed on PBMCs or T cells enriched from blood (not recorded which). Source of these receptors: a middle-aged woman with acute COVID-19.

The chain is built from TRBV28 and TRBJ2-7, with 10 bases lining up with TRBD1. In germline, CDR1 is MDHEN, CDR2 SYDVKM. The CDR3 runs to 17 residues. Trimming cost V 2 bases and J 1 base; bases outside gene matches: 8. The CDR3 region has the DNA TGTGCCAGCAGTTTAGGACAGGGGGTAATGGTGTCCTACGAGCAGTACTTC. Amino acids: CASSLGQGVMVSYEQYF.

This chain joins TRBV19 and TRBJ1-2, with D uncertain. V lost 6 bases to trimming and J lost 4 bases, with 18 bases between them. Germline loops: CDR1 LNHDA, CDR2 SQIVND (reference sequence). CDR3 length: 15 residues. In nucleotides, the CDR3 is TGTGCCAGTAGAATTCAGGAGTGGGGAGGCTATGGCTACACCTTC. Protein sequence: CASRIQEWGGYGYTF.

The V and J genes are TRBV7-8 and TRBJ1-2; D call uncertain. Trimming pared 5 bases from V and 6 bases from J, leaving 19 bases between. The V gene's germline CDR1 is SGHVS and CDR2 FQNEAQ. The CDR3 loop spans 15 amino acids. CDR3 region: CASSPVPAGINGYTF. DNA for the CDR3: TGTGCCAGCAGCCCTGTCCCGGCCGGGATAAATGGCTACACCTTC.

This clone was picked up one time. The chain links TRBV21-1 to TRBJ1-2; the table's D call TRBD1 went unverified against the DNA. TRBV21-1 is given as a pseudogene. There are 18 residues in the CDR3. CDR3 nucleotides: TGTGCCAGCAGCAAAGCGCTTTCGCGGACAGGGGACTTCTATGGCTACACCTTC. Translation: CASSKALSRTGDFYGYTF.

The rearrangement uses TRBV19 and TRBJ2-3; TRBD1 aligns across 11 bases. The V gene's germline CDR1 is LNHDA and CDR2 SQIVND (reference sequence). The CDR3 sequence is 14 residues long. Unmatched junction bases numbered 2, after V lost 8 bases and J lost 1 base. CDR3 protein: CASGQGAGTDTQYF. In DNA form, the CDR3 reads TGTGCCAGTGGACAGGGGGCAGGCACAGATACGCAGTATTTT.